What follows describes a single T cell receptor (beta chain). Its antigen has not been determined. No much larger clone is present one base from it, and per-base qualities are unavailable. Trimming takes 5 bases off V and 5 bases off J; junction bases not matched to a gene: 12. The germline V gene (reference sequence) yields SEHNR for CDR1 and FQNEAQ for CDR2. The CDR3 holds 17 amino acids from the cysteine to the phenylalanine. Of the read, only the CDR3 DNA is kept; its 51 bases are in frame from base 1. CD8 naive samples consisted of CD45RO-negative cells that were positively selected for CCR7, yielding a CD45RA+CCR7+ population without TemRA cells. Donors were healthy HIV-negative adults with no recently reported acute infections or vaccinations. Every donor was a Caucasian adult living in Nashville, Tennessee, USA. Blood was obtained by leukapheresis, after which PBMCs were separated by Ficoll-Histopaque density gradient centrifugation and cryopreserved in liquid nitrogen vapor phase. Purity and quantity of every magnetically sorted T cell population were checked by analytical flow cytometry. From each sorted fraction, genomic DNA was isolated and quantified by UV absorbance on a Nanodrop 2000c.

Using the deep immunoSEQ assay, TCR CDR3 regions were amplified from genomic DNA by multiplex PCR. For each cell subset, the extracted genomic DNA was distributed evenly across all wells of several immunoSEQ 96-well plates, and each plate served as one replicate. Each replicate PCR for sorted subsets received around 200 ng genomic DNA, equal to roughly 29,000 T cell genomes. The purified libraries were quantified using a Qubit 3.0 fluorometer, sized with a Bioanalyzer 2100, and then quantified again using the KAPA Library Quantification kit. A separate single-read 150-cycle Illumina NextSeq 550 flow cell was used to sequence each immunoSEQ 96-well plate. Per the source publication's procedure: Because the immunoSEQ output included only junctional sequences and no quality scores, the filtering could not be the same as the filtering used for full-length reads. To assign V/J genes and CDR3, sequences were annotated against IMGT germline references using PyIR, a Python wrapper for IgBLAST v1.9. Reads were filtered out if the reads had weak V/J assignments (E-value above 1e-6), no CDR3, stop codons, out-of-frame junctions, or ambiguous translated residues. A V3J clonotype was defined by an identical inferred V gene, J gene, and CDR3 amino acid sequence. The percentage overlap between two repertoires was calculated by dividing the number of shared unique clonotypes by the size of the smaller repertoire. Three approaches were used to assess repertoire richness: RTK rarefaction, the Chao1 estimator, and Recon v2.1 estimates of unobserved clonotypes. Generation probabilities for all TCRbeta clonotypes obtained by the gDNA method from a few donors were computed using OLGA. TCRdb retrieved this table from immuneACCESS and kept in-frame rearrangements only. Not all clones are present; in checked studies, unresolved V genes account for under half, and no reason is known for the remainder. V, J and clone size are those of that table, while D and trimming were read from the DNA. This sample gives about 2,100,000 clones in total; 90% to 95% of them show up just once. The top ten clonotypes cover under 2% of the sample.

This record belongs to a study of shared clonotypes between healthy human individuals (dated by TCRdb to the early 2020s). Context from the whole study: Three men and a couple of women, aged 18 to 49 years, made up the cohort. Per donor, three plates each were used for CD4 naive and CD4 memory, two for CD8 naive, and one for CD8 memory. To estimate repertoire size and how much clonotypes are shared between individuals, the study performed deep sequencing of blood TCR repertoires from roughly five healthy adults. Libraries were prepared and TCR repertoires were sequenced by different laboratories using diverse techniques, in order to increase sequencing depth and limit assay-specific biases. Each donor's leukapheresis produced roughly between roughly 0.85 and 9.5 billion PBMCs. Results and caveats for the whole study, not just this receptor: The small number of donors limited the genetic and exposure-history diversity represented. Compared with non-shared clonotypes, clonotypes shared by all four sorted-subset donors had higher generation probabilities. Naive subsets generally had larger estimated clonotype richness than memory subsets did. Pairwise subsampling led to the expectation that sequencing depth would affect the degree of clonotype sharing among donors. Rarefaction of sorted-subset datasets indicated incomplete sequencing despite the large sequencing depth. Across four donors, roughly 5% of naive CD4, roughly 3.4% of naive CD8, under 2.5% of memory CD4, and under 0.45% of memory CD8 clonotypes were shared. Sampling was restricted to blood, and TCR repertoires in tissue are likely to differ from TCR repertoires in blood.

The sequence links TRBV7-9 to TRBJ2-1, and TRBD1 matches 10 of the central bases. The sample comprised naive CD8+ T cells from PBMCs. The sample's cell subset or site label, decoded: CD45RA+CCR7+. This TCR was recovered from a man aged 18 to 29 in good health. Some clones in this sample may be carry-over from other donors' samples. The nucleotide sequence reads TGTGCCAGCAGCACAATCGCCGGGACAGGGGCCGACAATGAGCAGTTCTTC. It codes for CASSTIAGTGADNEQFF. Where the CDR3 stops, the reference TRBV7-9 and TRBJ2-1 genes take over; the full variable domain is DTGVSQNPRHKITKRGQNVTFRCDPISEHNRLYWYRQTLGQGPEFLTYFQNEAQLEKSRLLSDRFSAERPKGSFSTLEIQRTEQGDSAMYLCASSTIAGTGADNEQFFGPGTRLTVL.